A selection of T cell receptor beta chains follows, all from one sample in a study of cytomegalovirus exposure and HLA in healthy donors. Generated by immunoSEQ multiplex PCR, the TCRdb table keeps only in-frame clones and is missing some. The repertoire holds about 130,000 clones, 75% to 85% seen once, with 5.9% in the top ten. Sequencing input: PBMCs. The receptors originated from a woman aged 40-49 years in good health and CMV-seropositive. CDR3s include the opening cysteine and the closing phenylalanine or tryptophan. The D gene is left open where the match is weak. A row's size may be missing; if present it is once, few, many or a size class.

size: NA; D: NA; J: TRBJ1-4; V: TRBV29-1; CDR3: CSVGGALNEKLFF; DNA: TGCAGCGTTGGTGGGGCGCTTAATGAAAAACTGTTTTTT
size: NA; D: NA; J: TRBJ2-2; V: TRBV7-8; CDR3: CASSTRPGGGRNGELFF; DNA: TGTGCCAGCAGCACCCGACCTGGGGGGGGGCGAAACGGGGAGCTGTTTTTT
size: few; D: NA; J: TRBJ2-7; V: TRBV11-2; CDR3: CASSLLQGGSEQYF; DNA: TGTGCCAGCAGCTTACTACAGGGGGGGTCCGAGCAGTACTTC
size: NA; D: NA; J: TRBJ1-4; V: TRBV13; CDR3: CASSKGEGATNEKLFF; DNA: TGTGCCAGCAGCAAGGGGGAAGGGGCAACTAATGAAAAACTGTTTTTT
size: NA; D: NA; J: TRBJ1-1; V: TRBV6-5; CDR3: CASSYRTAGRNTEAFF; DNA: TGTGCCAGCAGTTACCGGACAGCAGGGAGGAACACTGAAGCTTTCTTT
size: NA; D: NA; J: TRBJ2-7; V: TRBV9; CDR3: CASSGTGTNYEQYF; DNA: TGTGCCAGCAGCGGAACCGGGACAAACTACGAGCAGTACTTC
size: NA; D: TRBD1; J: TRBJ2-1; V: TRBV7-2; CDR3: CASSFERDRVSEQFF; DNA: TGTGCCAGCAGCTTCGAGCGGGACAGGGTTTCTGAGCAGTTCTTC
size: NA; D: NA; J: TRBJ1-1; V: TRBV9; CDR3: CASSVVQDTEAFF; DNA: TGTGCCAGCAGCGTAGTTCAGGACACTGAAGCTTTCTTT
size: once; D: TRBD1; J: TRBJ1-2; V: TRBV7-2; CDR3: CASSWALTGESGYTF; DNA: TGTGCCAGCAGCTGGGCCTTGACAGGGGAGTCTGGCTACACCTTC
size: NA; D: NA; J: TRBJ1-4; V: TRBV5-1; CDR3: CASRESLALATNEKLFF; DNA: TGCGCCAGCAGAGAAAGCCTGGCTCTAGCAACTAATGAAAAACTGTTTTTT
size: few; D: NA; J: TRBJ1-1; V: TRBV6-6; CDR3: CASTRELNTEAFF; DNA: TGTGCCAGCACGCGAGAATTGAACACTGAAGCTTTCTTT
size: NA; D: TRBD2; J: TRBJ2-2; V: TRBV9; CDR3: CASSVDPGGTGGELFF; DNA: TGTGCCAGCAGCGTAGATCCCGGGGGGACTGGCGGGGAGCTGTTTTTT
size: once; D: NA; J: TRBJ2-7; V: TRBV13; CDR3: CASSPSARGSRFWGEQYF; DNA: TGTGCCAGCAGCCCCTCTGCAAGGGGATCCCGATTTTGGGGCGAGCAGTACTTC
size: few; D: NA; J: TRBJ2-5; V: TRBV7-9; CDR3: CASEVSGRETQYF; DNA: TGTGCCAGCGAGGTGTCGGGGAGGGAGACCCAGTACTTC
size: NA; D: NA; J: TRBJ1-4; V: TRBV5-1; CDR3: CASSLVGAGEKLFF; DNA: TGCGCCAGCAGCTTGGTAGGGGCCGGGGAAAAACTGTTTTTT
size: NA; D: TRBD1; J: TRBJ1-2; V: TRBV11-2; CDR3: CASSSGTGDNYGYTF; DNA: TGTGCCAGCAGCTCCGGGACAGGGGATAACTATGGCTACACCTTC
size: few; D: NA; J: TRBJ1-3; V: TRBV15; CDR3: CATSRDAGDINTIYF; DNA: TGTGCCACCAGCAGAGATGCCGGGGATATAAACACCATATATTTT
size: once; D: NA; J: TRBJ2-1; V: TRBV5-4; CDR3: CASSQAYEQFF; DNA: TGTGCCAGCAGCCAGGCTTATGAGCAGTTCTTC
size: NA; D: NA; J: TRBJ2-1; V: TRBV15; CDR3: CATSRGGAGVGNEQFF; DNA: TGTGCCACCAGCAGAGGGGGGGCGGGGGTTGGCAATGAGCAGTTCTTC
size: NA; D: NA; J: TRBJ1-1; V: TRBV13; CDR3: CASSMAGMNTEAFF; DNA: TGTGCCAGCTCGATGGCGGGGATGAACACTGAAGCTTTCTTT
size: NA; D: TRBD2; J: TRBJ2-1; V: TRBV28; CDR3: CASSFPGLENNEQFF; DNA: TGTGCCAGCAGTTTCCCGGGACTAGAGAACAATGAGCAGTTCTTC
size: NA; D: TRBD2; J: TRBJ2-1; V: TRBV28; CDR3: CASSSSSGRATEQFF; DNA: TGTGCCAGCAGTTCCAGTAGCGGGAGGGCCACTGAGCAGTTCTTC
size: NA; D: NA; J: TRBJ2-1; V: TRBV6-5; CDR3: CASRTSLVGEQFF; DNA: TGTGCCAGCCGAACGAGCTTGGTCGGTGAGCAGTTCTTC
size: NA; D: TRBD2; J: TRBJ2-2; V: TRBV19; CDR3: CASSIVWLAGDTGELFF; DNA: TGTGCCAGTAGTATAGTATGGCTAGCGGGAGATACCGGGGAGCTGTTTTTT
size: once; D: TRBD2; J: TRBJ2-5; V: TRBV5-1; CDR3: CASTTREVGPQETQYF; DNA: TGCGCCAGCACGACTCGGGAGGTGGGACCTCAAGAGACCCAGTACTTC
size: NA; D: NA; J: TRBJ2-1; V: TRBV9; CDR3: CASSVAGPDYNEQFF; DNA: TGTGCCAGCAGCGTAGCAGGGCCCGACTACAATGAGCAGTTCTTC
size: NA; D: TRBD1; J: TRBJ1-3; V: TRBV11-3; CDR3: CASSSTGTGNTIYF; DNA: TGTGCCAGCAGCTCGACAGGGACTGGAAACACCATATATTTT
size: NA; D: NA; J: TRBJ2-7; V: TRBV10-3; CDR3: CAINRGKGEDEQYF; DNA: TGTGCCATCAATCGCGGGAAGGGCGAGGACGAGCAGTACTTC
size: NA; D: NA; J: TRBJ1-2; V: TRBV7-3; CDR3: CASSPTGMSDYGYTF; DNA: TGTGCCAGCAGCCCGACCGGTATGAGCGACTATGGCTACACCTTC
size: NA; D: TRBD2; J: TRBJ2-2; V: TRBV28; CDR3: CASMGTIYTGELFF; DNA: TGTGCCAGCATGGGGACTATCTACACCGGGGAGCTGTTTTTT
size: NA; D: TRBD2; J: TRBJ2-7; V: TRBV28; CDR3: CASGLASYEQYF; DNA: TGTGCCAGTGGACTAGCTTCCTACGAGCAGTACTTC
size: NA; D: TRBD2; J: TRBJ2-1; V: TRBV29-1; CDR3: CSVDALAGTNEQFF; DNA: TGCAGCGTTGATGCGCTAGCGGGAACCAATGAGCAGTTCTTC
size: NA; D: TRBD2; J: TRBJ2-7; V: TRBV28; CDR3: CASSLVASGSYEQYF; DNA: TGTGCCAGCAGTTTGGTGGCTAGCGGCTCCTACGAGCAGTACTTC